The subject of this entry is one T cell receptor (beta chain). Assay: immunoSEQ multiplex PCR; the TCRdb copy retains only in-frame clones and omits some. Found here are tens of thousands of clones, approximately 86% of them singletons; the top ten hold roughly 24%. Sample time point: peripheral blood 6 weeks after treatment start. Patients each gave 1 to 8 samples, pretreatment and on-treatment. V gave up 6 bases and J gave up 5 bases; unmatched junction bases: 7. Germline-derived CDR1 and CDR2 are LNHDA and SQIVND (reference sequence). CDR3 length equals 15 residues. This sample is drawn from a study of PD-L1 blockade in urothelial cancer. About the research overall: About 90% of the 29 patients were men whose urothelial cancer was bladder-origin. Between 0 and 3 prior chemotherapy regimens had been given to patients. Per blood sample, T cells had a median of approximately 150,000.

The TCR originated in a man in his 60s with urothelial cancer. Material: PBMCs, obtained around atezolizumab (anti-PD-L1) treatment. The J gene is TRBJ2-7, the V gene TRBV19; 13 bases line up with TRBD2. The CDR3 DNA reads TGTGCCAGTAGCCCGGGACTAGCGGGACGCCACGAGCAGTACTTC. Amino acid sequence: CASSPGLAGRHEQYF.